The subject of this entry is one TCR beta chain. This CDR3 region has 14 residues. The V gene's germline CDR1 is MNHNY and CDR2 SVGAGI (reference sequence). V shed 0 bases and J shed 0 bases, with 4 bases lying between them. Produced via immunoSEQ multiplex PCR; TCRdb's table is partial and in-frame only. This sample has some 110,000 clones; about 93% occur once, and the top ten carry 1.5%. This sample is part of a study of T cell changes during pregnancy in multiple sclerosis. The TCR was taken from a female donor with multiple sclerosis, enrolled in a pregnancy study. The sequenced sample was peripheral blood, obtained in the third trimester of pregnancy. The chain joins TRBV6-6 to TRBJ2-3; D is unclear. The CDR3 reads CASSYSLSTDTQYF. CDR3 sequence (DNA): TGTGCCAGCAGTTACTCACTAAGCACAGATACGCAGTATTTT.